These 24 T cell receptor beta chains were sequenced from one sample in a study of identical twins. Via MiXCR, TCRdb re-called the 5' RACE reads, giving one row per CDR3 protein. This table holds 350,000 to 450,000 distinct CDR3 sequences, 15% to 20% found once. The sequencing input was naive T cells sorted from blood. The receptors originated from a man in his forties or fifties in good health.

This clonotype was found many times. J is TRBJ2-3 and V is TRBV20-1; 9 bases fit TRBD2. Germline loops: CDR1 DFQATT, CDR2 SNEGSKA (reference sequence). V shed 3 bases and J 0 bases; nucleotides not matched to a gene: 7. CDR3 length: 16 amino acids. CDR3 coding DNA: TGCAGTGCTAGGCCCCTGACTAGCGGTAGCACAGATACGCAGTATTTT. The encoded protein is CSARPLTSGSTDTQYF.

This clonotype was counted at least ten times. The chain employs TRBV20-1 and TRBJ2-7; D remains unclear. The CDR3 has 12 residues. The germline CDR1 and CDR2 sequences are DFQATT and SNEGSKA (reference sequence). Trimming took off 4 bases at V and 4 bases at J, with 11 bases between the two ends. The CDR3 DNA sequence: TGCAGTGCTACCCTCGGACCTTACGAGCAGTACTTC. This codes for CSATLGPYEQYF.

Points on this clonotype: A read error is possible here, since a much larger clone lies one base away. CDR3 sequence: CASSGDSYEQFF. For the CDR3, the DNA is TGTGCCAGCAGCGGAGACAGCTATGAGCAGTTCTTC. The V call is TRBV9, the J call TRBJ2-1; TRBD1 is a possible D gene (5 bases). Germline CDR1 is SGDLS and CDR2 is YYNGEE. The germline V and J ends were trimmed by 3 bases and 8 bases, with 9 bases remaining between them. The CDR3 length is 12 residues.

The V gene is TRBV28, the J gene TRBJ2-3, with D tentatively TRBD2 (6 bases). V gave up 1 base and J gave up 5 bases, with 16 bases separating them. Germline CDR1 MDHEN, CDR2 SYDVKM. The CDR3 loop spans 16 amino acids. The CDR3 DNA sequence: TGTGCCAGCAGTTTATTGGGCGGAGGGGTGGTAGATACGCAGTATTTT. It is translated as CASSLLGGGVVDTQYF.

This clonotype was counted many times. As DNA, the CDR3 is TGTGCCAGCAGTTTGGCAGAGAATCAGCCCCAGCATTTT. Its translation is CASSLAENQPQHF. The gene calls are TRBV12-3 or TRBV12-4 and TRBJ1-5, with D uncertain. The CDR3 contains 13 residues. Trimming stripped 3 bases from V and 4 bases from J, with 7 bases between.

This clonotype was counted many times. The DNA of the CDR3 is TGTGCCAGCAGTTACAGCGGACAGGGGATCTACGAGCAGTACTTC. Amino acids: CASSYSGQGIYEQYF. The chain is built from TRBV6-5 and TRBJ2-7, with 9 bases aligning to TRBD1. Germline assignment: CDR1 MNHEY and CDR2 SVGAGI. The CDR3 totals 15 residues. With 2 bases clipped from V and 3 bases from J, the junction kept 5 bases outside the gene matches.

J is TRBJ2-3 and V is TRBV9; unclear D gene. The CDR3 has 14 amino acids. The V and J ends lost 2 bases and 0 bases respectively, with 7 bases between them. Germline values: CDR1 SGDLS, CDR2 YYNGEE. As DNA, the CDR3 is TGTGCCAGCAGCGTCCAAAGTAGCACAGATACGCAGTATTTT. This sequence encodes CASSVQSSTDTQYF.

This clonotype has a count of ten or more. The rearrangement links TRBV10-3 to TRBJ2-1; D remains ambiguous. The V gene lost 3 bases and the J gene lost 15 bases, with 12 bases spanning the gap. The CDR3 covers 11 residues. Germline CDR1 is ENHRY and CDR2 is SYGVKD. The CDR3 DNA sequence: TGTGCCATCAGTGAAGGTCTATATCGGTTCTTC. Protein product: CAISEGLYRFF.

The table lists this clonotype with a few counts. DNA for the CDR3: TGTGCCAGCAGCTTAAGCGGATCCGGATCCTACGAGCAGTACTTC. It codes for CASSLSGSGSYEQYF. The chain uses TRBV7-2 and TRBJ2-7, with D maybe TRBD2 (5 bases). CDR1 SGHTA and CDR2 FQGNSA come from the germline V gene. Trimming pared 2 bases from V and 1 base from J, leaving 12 bases between. The CDR3 sequence is 15 residues long.

This chain links TRBV7-2 with TRBJ1-1; the D is unclear. The CDR3 is 17 amino acids. The V end was cut by 5 bases, the J end by 0 bases, with 19 bases between. CDR1 is SGHTA and CDR2 is FQGNSA in the germline V gene. CDR3 nucleotide sequence: TGTGCCAGCAGCCTCGCGAATCCTGTCTTTATGAACACTGAAGCTTTCTTT. This gives the protein CASSLANPVFMNTEAFF.

This clonotype appeared a few times. V and J are TRBV6-2 or TRBV6-3 and TRBJ2-7; D possibly uses TRBD1 or TRBD2 (6 bases each). V was clipped by 2 bases and J by 3 bases, with 11 bases between them. The CDR3 contains 14 residues. Germline CDR1 is MNHEY and CDR2 is SVGEGT. The CDR3 sequence: CASSYGRGHYEQYF. DNA of the CDR3: TGTGCCAGCAGTTACGGCCGGGGGCACTACGAGCAGTACTTC.

The rearrangement joins TRBV12-3 or TRBV12-4 to TRBJ2-2; D unclear. The V and J ends lost 3 bases and 7 bases respectively, with 6 bases between them. This CDR3 is 12 amino acids long. The chain's CDR3 is CASSFGHGELFF. CDR3 nucleotides: TGTGCCAGCAGTTTTGGGCACGGGGAGCTGTTTTTT.

This chain joins TRBV27 and TRBJ2-2; TRBD1 is a possible D gene (6 bases). Germline CDR1 MNHEY, CDR2 SMNVEV (reference sequence). Trimming removed 0 bases at V and 3 bases at J, with 8 bases between. The CDR3 extends over 15 amino acids. CDR3 DNA sequence: TGTGCCAGCAGTTTATCCACAGGGCACACCGGGGAGCTGTTTTTT. It yields the protein CASSLSTGHTGELFF.

This clonotype has more than one count but fewer than ten. The chain has TRBV4-3 and TRBJ1-5; D is perhaps TRBD1 (6 bases). V gave up 1 base and J gave up 6 bases, with 13 bases separating them. CDR1 is LGHNA and CDR2 is YSLEER in the germline V gene. The CDR3 is 15 residues long. The CDR3 region is CASSQGGAGAQPQHF. The CDR3 region has the DNA TGCGCCAGCAGCCAAGGCGGGGCAGGGGCTCAGCCCCAGCATTTT.

This clonotype was found many times. The V call is TRBV6-1, the J call TRBJ2-3; weak D call: TRBD1 (6 bases). Trimming removed 6 bases from V and 3 bases from J, with 10 bases in between. The CDR3 runs to 13 residues. Germline V gene sequence: CDR1 MNHNS, CDR2 SASEGT. CDR3 sequence reads: CASRMDRTDTQYF. CDR3 nucleotides: TGTGCCAGCAGGATGGACAGAACAGATACGCAGTATTTT.

The sample holds many counts of this clonotype. V and J are TRBV7-8 and TRBJ2-2; 9 bases fit TRBD1. V gave up 1 base and J gave up 4 bases; unmatched junction bases: 1. Germline V CDR1 and CDR2: SGHVS, FQNEAQ. CDR3 length: 15 amino acids. CDR3 nucleotide sequence: TGTGCCAGCAGCTTAGGGACAGGGGTCACCGGGGAGCTGTTTTTT. Translated: CASSLGTGVTGELFF.

Turning to this clonotype: At one boundary the junction diverges from the germline segment, which might be a read error. The rearrangement uses TRBV20-1 and TRBJ1-2, with D possibly being TRBD1 (5 bases). Germline lookup yields CDR1 DFQATT and CDR2 SNEGSKA (reference sequence). The CDR3 runs 11 residues. The CDR3 is CSAREGNGYPF. DNA of the CDR3: TGCAGTGCTAGGGAGGGGAATGGCTACCCCTTC.

This clonotype was observed a handful of times. This rearrangement joins TRBV28 to TRBJ1-2; TRBD1 is a possible D gene (5 bases). Germline V gene lookup returns CDR1 MDHEN and CDR2 SYDVKM. Trimming took 5 bases from V and 4 from J, leaving 11 bases between them. The CDR3 has 13 amino acids. As DNA, the CDR3 is TGTGCCAGCAGTACCCGGGACGGCTATGGCTACACCTTC. This translates into CASSTRDGYGYTF.

The sample holds a few counts of this clonotype. The rearrangement links TRBV20-1 to TRBJ2-3; 7 nucleotides agree with TRBD2. The V segment lost 5 bases and the J segment 2 bases; nucleotides outside the gene matches: 13. Per germline, CDR1 DFQATT and CDR2 SNEGSKA (reference sequence). The CDR3 runs 16 residues. CDR3 in amino acids: CSAWNRASGITDTQYF. The DNA of the CDR3 is TGCAGTGCTTGGAACCGAGCTAGCGGTATCACAGATACGCAGTATTTT.

This clonotype was counted many times. The rearrangement uses TRBV6-5 and TRBJ2-1; D is unclear. This CDR3 is 13 amino acids long. V was pared by 3 bases and J by 2 bases, with 5 bases between. The V gene's germline CDR1 is MNHEY and CDR2 SVGAGI. The CDR3 sequence is CASSYGTYNEQFF. For the CDR3, the DNA is TGTGCCAGCAGTTATGGGACCTACAATGAGCAGTTCTTC.

This clonotype was recorded a few times. The chain has TRBV3-1 and TRBJ2-7; D tentatively fits TRBD1 or TRBD2 (5 bases each). Germline V gene data show CDR1 as LGHDT and CDR2 as YNNKEL (reference sequence). Trimming stripped 5 bases from V and 9 bases from J, with 14 bases between. CDR3 length: 12 residues. Here the CDR3 reads CASSDGAGWQYF. The CDR3 DNA reads as TGTGCCAGCAGCGACGGGGCAGGTTGGCAGTACTTC.

This clonotype was seen many times. The chain is built from TRBV15 and TRBJ2-7; a possible D gene is TRBD1 (6 bases). There are 15 residues in the CDR3. Germline V gene data show CDR1 as LNHNV and CDR2 as YYDKDF (reference sequence). The germline V and J ends were trimmed by 2 bases and 2 bases, with 13 bases remaining between them. The DNA of the CDR3 is TGTGCCACCAGCAGATCTCTGGACAGCGCCTACGAGCAGTACTTC. It yields the protein CATSRSLDSAYEQYF.

The chain recombines TRBV20-1 with TRBJ2-1; 14 bases are a match to TRBD2. After removal of 0 bases from V and 3 bases from J, the junction contained 13 bases not matched to a gene. CDR1 DFQATT and CDR2 SNEGSKA come from the germline V gene (reference sequence). The CDR3 consists of 20 residues. The CDR3 loop reads CSARDGTSGGRRFDYNEQFF. In DNA, the CDR3 is TGCAGTGCTAGAGACGGGACTAGCGGGGGCCGCCGTTTCGACTACAATGAGCAGTTCTTC.

This clonotype appeared many times. The chain employs TRBV29-1 and TRBJ2-1, with 7 bases identical to TRBD1. The V and J ends lost 7 bases and 9 bases, in that order; junction bases with no gene match: 9. The CDR3 loop spans 12 amino acids. CDR1 and CDR2 from the germline V gene are SQVTM and ANQGSEA. The chain's CDR3 is CSGRWPGGEQFF. CDR3 in DNA: TGCAGCGGCCGCTGGCCAGGGGGTGAGCAGTTCTTC.